This T cell receptor beta chain was profiled in a study of shared clonotypes between healthy human individuals. Whole-study results and caveats: Naive subsets generally had larger estimated richness than memory subsets. Represented diversity (both genetic and exposure-history) was limited by the small number of donors.

The assay was immunoSEQ multiplex PCR, and TCRdb's table has in-frame clones only and misses some. The data contain approximately 1,500,000 clones, over 95% of them singletons. Germline V gives CDR1 MGHDK, CDR2 SYGVNS. V was cut by 6 bases and J by 8 bases, with 10 bases left in between. The CDR3 sequence is 11 residues long. Concerning this clone: The antigen is undetermined.

This clonotype originated in a man aged 25 to 45 in good health. Sequenced sample: naive CD4+ T cells sorted from blood. The subset denotes: CD45RA+ positively selected. The chain uses TRBV25-1 and TRBJ1-2; weak D call: TRBD1 (5 bases). The DNA of the CDR3 is TGTGCCAGCAGAGATACAGGCGGCTACACCTTC. It codes for CASRDTGGYTF.